The rows below give T cell receptor beta chains drawn from one sample of a study of T cell responses to AZD1222 COVID-19 vaccine. TCRdb's copy holds only in-frame clones and misses some; the assay was immunoSEQ multiplex PCR. Among 60,000 to 85,000 clones listed, 87% were seen once. Sequenced here: peripheral blood, sampled 28 days after the second AZD1222 dose. These TCRs come from an adult who received the AZD1222 COVID-19 vaccine. Both conserved end residues are part of each CDR3. A D gene is named only where the DNA matches it firmly. Clone size is stated in some rows and not others, as once, few, many or a class when expanded.

V gene	J gene	clone size	D gene	CDR3 protein	CDR3 DNA
TRBV28	TRBJ1-5	NA	NA	CASSPGWNQPQHF	TGTGCCAGCAGTCCCGGGTGGAATCAGCCCCAGCATTTT
TRBV19	TRBJ1-1	few	NA	CASRKLGGNTEAFF	TGTGCCAGTAGAAAACTTGGGGGGAACACTGAAGCTTTCTTT
TRBV5-6	TRBJ1-2	NA	NA	CASSLTAYGYTF	TGTGCCAGCAGCTTGACAGCCTATGGCTACACCTTC
TRBV12-3/TRBV12-4	TRBJ2-5	NA	NA	CASSPTSGPTQYF	TGTGCCAGCAGCCCTACCTCCGGGCCGACCCAGTACTTC
TRBV6-5	TRBJ1-4	NA	TRBD1	CASGQSRGREKLFF	TGTGCCAGCGGACAATCAAGGGGGCGGGAAAAACTGTTTTTT
TRBV11-3	TRBJ2-2	NA	NA	CASSLSPGTANTGELFF	TGTGCCAGCAGCTTGTCCCCCGGGACGGCGAACACCGGGGAGCTGTTTTTT
TRBV5-1	TRBJ2-5	NA	TRBD2	CASSPLGLAAQETQYF	TGCGCCAGCAGCCCGCTGGGACTAGCGGCTCAAGAGACCCAGTACTTC
TRBV7-8	TRBJ1-2	NA	NA	CASSSTETAQLYGYTF	TGTGCCAGCAGCTCCACAGAGACTGCCCAGCTCTATGGCTACACCTTC
TRBV12-3/TRBV12-4	TRBJ1-5	NA	TRBD1	CASSYRGDQPQHF	TGTGCCAGCAGTTACAGGGGGGATCAGCCCCAGCATTTT
TRBV14	TRBJ1-2	NA	NA	CASSQEPLWDGYTF	TGTGCCAGCAGCCAAGAACCGCTCTGGGATGGCTACACCTTC
TRBV19	TRBJ2-2	NA	NA	CASTTTGLTNTGELFF	TGTGCCAGTACTACAACAGGATTAACGAACACCGGGGAGCTGTTTTTT
TRBV7-2	TRBJ2-7	NA	NA	CASSFGRGATYEQYF	TGTGCCAGCAGCTTTGGGCGGGGAGCAACCTACGAGCAGTACTTC
TRBV30	TRBJ2-1	NA	NA	CAWSVGSLLGGEQFF	TGTGCCTGGAGTGTCGGATCCCTACTAGGAGGCGAGCAGTTCTTC
TRBV6-1	TRBJ2-7	NA	NA	CASSERGAYEQYF	TGTGCCAGCAGTGAAAGGGGAGCCTACGAGCAGTACTTC
TRBV19	TRBJ1-1	few	NA	CASSPLVGRIMNTEAFF	TGTGCCAGTAGCCCCCTGGTAGGCCGGATAATGAACACTGAAGCTTTCTTT
TRBV6-4	TRBJ1-1	once	NA	CASSDSGRGNTEAFF	TGTGCCAGCAGTGACTCCGGGAGGGGGAACACTGAAGCTTTCTTT
TRBV29-1	TRBJ1-2	once	NA	CSVEDRNYGYTF	TGCAGCGTTGAAGACAGAAACTATGGCTACACCTTC
TRBV7-3	TRBJ1-1	NA	NA	CASSQQVNTEAFF	TGTGCCAGCAGTCAACAGGTTAACACTGAAGCTTTCTTT